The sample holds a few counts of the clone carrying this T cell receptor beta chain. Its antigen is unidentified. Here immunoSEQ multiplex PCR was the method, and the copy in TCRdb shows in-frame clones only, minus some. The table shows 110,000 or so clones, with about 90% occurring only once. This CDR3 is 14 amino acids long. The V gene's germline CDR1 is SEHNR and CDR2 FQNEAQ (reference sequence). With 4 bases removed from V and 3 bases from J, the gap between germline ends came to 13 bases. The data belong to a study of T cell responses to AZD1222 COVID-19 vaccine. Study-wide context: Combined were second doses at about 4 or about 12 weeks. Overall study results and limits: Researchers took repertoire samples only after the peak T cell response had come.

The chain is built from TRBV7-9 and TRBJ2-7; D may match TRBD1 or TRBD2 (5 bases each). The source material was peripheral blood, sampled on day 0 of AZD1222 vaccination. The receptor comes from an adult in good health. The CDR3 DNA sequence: TGTGCCAGCAGCTCAGACCCGGGGCTCTACGAGCAGTACTTC. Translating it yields CASSSDPGLYEQYF.